What follows is one T cell receptor beta chain and its context. These data belong to a study of blood T cell repertoires in COVID-19. The CDR3 sequence is 14 residues long. Trimming removed 4 bases from V and 2 bases from J, with 7 bases in between. Germline V gene lookup returns CDR1 SGHNT and CDR2 YYREEE (reference sequence). Source study methods: Amplification of reference gene primers provided the estimated nucleated cell counts. Method: immunoSEQ multiplex PCR; TCRdb's copy keeps in-frame clones and lacks some. The DNA gave D and trimming, while V, J and clone size come from that table. The sample consists of 200,000 to 250,000 clones, 70% to 90% of them appearing once.

This sequence originates from a woman aged 25 to 39 who had recovered from COVID-19. The sample comprised peripheral blood. This chain uses TRBV5-4 with TRBJ1-6; D gene uncertain. The CDR3 coding sequence is TGTGCCAGCAGCGCGATTCCCTATAATTCACCCCTCCACTTT. Translated, it gives CASSAIPYNSPLHF.